Listed below are T cell receptor beta chains from one sample, sequenced in a study. Via MiXCR, TCRdb re-called the RT-PCR reads, giving one row per CDR3 protein. The data contain hundreds of thousands of distinct CDR3 sequences, more than 13% of them singletons. Sequenced input: memory CD4+ T cells from blood. Receptor source: a female donor in good health, serving as a healthy control. The CDR3 runs from the conserved cysteine through the conserved F or W. D genes are given only for firm matches. Clone size is stated in some rows and not others, as once, few, many or a class when expanded.

v_gene	abundance	d_gene	j_gene	CDR3aa	CDR3nt
TRBV7-2	few	-	TRBJ2-5	CASSLLRIRETQYF	TGTGCCAGCAGCTTACTCCGGATTCGGGAGACCCAGTACTTC
TRBV5-1	many	-	TRBJ2-3	CASSLYRPDTDTQYF	TGCGCCAGCAGCTTGTACAGGCCCGACACAGATACGCAGTATTTT
TRBV20-1	many	TRBD2	TRBJ2-5	CSAVGGQETQYF	TGCAGTGCCGTCGGGGGGCAAGAGACCCAGTACTTC
TRBV20-1	-	TRBD2	TRBJ2-1	CSAERTSGGVSNEQFF	TGCAGTGCCGAACGGACTAGCGGGGGGGTAAGCAATGAGCAGTTCTTC
TRBV12-3/TRBV12-4	-	TRBD2	TRBJ2-5	CASSVGTSGRVGGETQYF	TGTGCCAGCAGTGTAGGGACTAGCGGGAGGGTCGGGGGGGAGACCCAGTACTTC
TRBV20-1	few	TRBD2	TRBJ2-5	CSARAPPSSGRGETQYF	TGCAGTGCTAGAGCCCCCCCTTCTAGCGGGAGGGGAGAGACCCAGTACTTC
TRBV12-3/TRBV12-4	many	TRBD1	TRBJ1-1	CASSYTGAMNTEAFF	TGTGCCAGCAGTTACACAGGGGCAATGAACACTGAAGCTTTCTTT
TRBV18	-	-	TRBJ2-2	CASSPLGGTGELFF	TGTGCCAGCTCACCACTCGGTGGGACCGGGGAGCTGTTTTTT
TRBV12-3/TRBV12-4	-	-	TRBJ1-3	CASRGVVAGNTIYF	TGTGCCAGCCGGGGGGTCGTTGCTGGAAACACCATATATTTT
TRBV7-6	many	TRBD1	TRBJ2-7	CASSLEDRENEQYF	TGTGCCAGCAGCTTAGAGGACAGGGAGAACGAGCAGTACTTC
TRBV18	few	-	TRBJ2-3	CASSDNRDTQYF	TGTGCCAGCTCCGATAACCGGGATACGCAGTATTTT
TRBV9	-	-	TRBJ1-5	CASSVAGLGLSNQPQHF	TGTGCCAGCAGCGTTGCAGGGCTAGGCCTTAGCAATCAGCCCCAGCATTTT
TRBV28	many	-	TRBJ1-2	CASSSRYGYTF	TGTGCCAGCAGTTCCCGTTATGGCTACACCTTC
TRBV5-5	few	-	TRBJ1-2	CASSLGSVEVAHGYTF	TGTGCCAGCAGCTTGGGTAGTGTGGAGGTGGCACATGGCTACACCTTC
TRBV5-4	-	TRBD1	TRBJ1-1	CASSLQGASEAFF	TGTGCCAGCAGTCTCCAGGGGGCATCTGAAGCTTTCTTT
TRBV6-2/TRBV6-3	-	-	TRBJ1-2	CASSYPTEGDGYTF	TGTGCCAGCAGTTACCCGACGGAAGGGGATGGCTACACCTTC
TRBV6-5	few	TRBD2	TRBJ2-3	CASSLGLADLTDTQYF	TGTGCCAGCAGTCTGGGACTAGCGGACCTCACAGATACGCAGTATTTT
TRBV12-3/TRBV12-4	many	-	TRBJ2-1	CASSMANEQFF	TGTGCCAGCAGTATGGCCAATGAGCAGTTCTTC
TRBV11-2	many	-	TRBJ1-6	CASSVGGSNSPLHF	TGTGCCAGCAGCGTAGGGGGTTCTAATTCACCCCTCCACTTT
TRBV7-2	few	-	TRBJ2-7	CASSVGTYEQYF	TGTGCCAGCAGCGTTGGCACCTACGAGCAGTACTTC
TRBV9	few	-	TRBJ2-7	CASSLSDSLLSAYEQYF	TGTGCCAGCAGCCTTTCAGACTCACTCTTGTCGGCCTACGAGCAGTACTTC
TRBV4-3	few	-	TRBJ2-1	CASSQEIGRDYNEQFF	TGCGCCAGCAGCCAAGAAATTGGCAGGGATTACAATGAGCAGTTCTTC
TRBV20-1	many	-	TRBJ2-3	CSAYPGGPSTDTQYF	TGCAGTGCGTACCCCGGGGGACCTAGCACAGATACGCAGTATTTT
TRBV24-1	few	TRBD1	TRBJ2-1	CATSPTDRGGLYNEQFF	TGTGCCACCAGTCCGACGGACAGGGGAGGTCTCTACAATGAGCAGTTCTTC
TRBV19	few	-	TRBJ1-3	CASSSQGQFSGNTIYF	TGTGCCAGTAGTTCCCAAGGACAGTTCTCTGGAAACACCATATATTTT
TRBV7-8	-	TRBD1	TRBJ1-2	CASSLEGGGAYGYTF	TGTGCCAGCAGCTTAGAAGGAGGGGGCGCCTATGGCTACACCTTC
TRBV6-5	many	-	TRBJ1-3	CASSQYAGNTIYF	TGTGCCAGCAGTCAGTATGCTGGAAACACCATATATTTT
TRBV24-1	-	-	TRBJ2-3	CATSDLGGGTDTQYF	TGTGCCACCAGTGATTTGGGCGGGGGCACAGATACGCAGTATTTT
TRBV5-1	few	-	TRBJ1-6	CASSQAFGSDNSPLHF	TGCGCCAGCAGCCAGGCTTTCGGAAGTGACAATTCACCCCTCCACTTT
TRBV30	-	-	TRBJ2-3	CAWVKKRATDTQYF	TGTGCCTGGGTTAAGAAGCGGGCCACAGATACGCAGTATTTT
TRBV27	-	TRBD1	TRBJ1-2	CASSPGQGAVYGYTF	TGTGCCAGCAGTCCCGGACAGGGGGCTGTCTATGGCTACACCTTC
TRBV20-1	-	TRBD1	TRBJ2-1	CSARGQGTPNEQFF	TGCAGTGCCCGGGGACAGGGTACCCCCAATGAGCAGTTCTTC
TRBV4-3	-	-	TRBJ2-7	CASSQGSRPRDITGAYEQYF	TGCGCCAGCAGCCAAGGGAGCCGGCCACGCGACATCACCGGGGCCTACGAGCAGTACTTC
TRBV28	few	TRBD1	TRBJ1-5	CASSTTGGWQPQHF	TGTGCCAGCAGTACCACAGGGGGCTGGCAGCCCCAGCATTTT
TRBV5-4	few	-	TRBJ2-3	CASSSGPGPDTQYF	TGTGCCAGCAGCTCCGGGCCTGGACCCGATACGCAGTATTTT
TRBV20-1	many	TRBD2	TRBJ2-3	CSARALAGASDTQYF	TGCAGTGCTAGGGCCCTAGCGGGAGCCTCAGATACGCAGTATTTT
TRBV20-1	-	-	TRBJ2-3	CSARDRGGPSTDTQYF	TGCAGTGCTAGAGATCGGGGCGGGCCTAGCACAGATACGCAGTATTTT
TRBV6-5	-	TRBD1	TRBJ1-4	CASSYSPGQGGGEKLFF	TGTGCCAGCAGTTACTCGCCTGGACAGGGAGGAGGTGAAAAACTGTTTTTT
TRBV7-7	few	-	TRBJ2-1	CASSLGLGYDEQFF	TGTGCCAGCAGCTTAGGTCTTGGGTACGATGAGCAGTTCTTC